The source of this T cell receptor beta chain is a study of T-cell reconstitution after alpha-beta-depleted transplantation in children. Study outcomes and limitations: At around two months after transplant, the alpha-beta T cells were reportedly derived from several hundred expanded clones that came from non-depleted graft cells. A year had passed since transplant, and T-cell counts and diversity by then came mostly from newly produced T cells.

This CDR3 is built from 14 residues. The V gene lost 7 bases and the J gene lost 4 bases, with 14 bases spanning the gap. CDR1 is SNHLY, CDR2 FYNNEI, per germline. This clonotype occurred many times. The antigen is not known. It was with unique molecular identifiers that the TCRbeta library was prepared. TCRdb re-derived calls from the PCR reads in MiXCR, one entry per CDR3 protein. The top ten hold just over 2% of the sample, which has almost 500,000 distinct CDR3 sequences, approximately 10% seen once. The rearrangement joins TRBV2 to TRBJ1-3, with D hard to call. The clonotype originates from a child aged 2-15 years with inherited bone marrow failure, due to receive a stem cell transplant. Here the sequenced sample was PBMCs, taken before TCRalphabeta/CD19-depleted stem cell transplant. CDR3 loop: CASKEGLGGNTIYF. Here the CDR3 DNA reads TGTGCCAGCAAGGAGGGCCTTGGAGGAAACACCATATATTTT.